These T cell receptor beta chains were read from a single sample in a study of T cell changes during pregnancy in multiple sclerosis. Measured with immunoSEQ multiplex PCR; TCRdb has only the in-frame clones, and not every one. Among around 99,000 clones listed, 85% to 95% were seen once. This specimen was peripheral blood, taken in the first trimester of pregnancy. The receptors were sampled from a female donor with multiple sclerosis, enrolled in a pregnancy study. Each CDR3 is given with its conserved first and last residue. A D gene is named only where the DNA matches it firmly. Not all rows give a size; the values are once, few, many and, for expanded clones, a class.

- | - | TRBJ2-7 | TRBV7-6 | CASSLDRSPSTYEQYF | TGTGCCAGCAGCCTAGATCGATCCCCTAGCACGTACGAGCAGTACTTC
- | - | TRBJ2-6 | TRBV29-1 | CSVEERTTGFSGANVLTF | TGCAGCGTTGAAGAGAGGACAACCGGATTCTCTGGGGCCAACGTCCTGACTTTC
- | - | TRBJ1-1 | TRBV7-2 | CASSLVGGGEAFF | TGTGCCAGCAGCTTAGTGGGGGGGGGTGAAGCTTTCTTT
TRBD1 | once | TRBJ2-7 | TRBV4-1 | CASSQLGQGSYEQYF | TGCGCCAGCAGCCAACTGGGACAGGGATCCTACGAGCAGTACTTC
- | - | TRBJ1-1 | TRBV6-1 | CASSAWNTEAFF | TGTGCCAGCAGTGCCTGGAACACTGAAGCTTTCTTT
- | - | TRBJ1-1 | TRBV6-5 | CASSYGYSGAEAFF | TGTGCCAGCAGTTACGGGTACTCTGGAGCTGAAGCTTTCTTT
- | - | TRBJ2-5 | TRBV7-6 | CASSLGAQGAQYF | TGTGCCAGCAGCTTAGGGGCCCAGGGCGCCCAGTACTTC
- | - | TRBJ2-5 | TRBV5-1 | CASSSSGLQETQYF | TGCGCCAGCAGCTCCTCCGGACTGCAAGAGACCCAGTACTTC
TRBD2 | - | TRBJ2-7 | TRBV19 | CASSITSGSYEQYF | TGTGCCAGTAGTATAACTAGCGGGAGTTACGAGCAGTACTTC
TRBD2 | - | TRBJ2-3 | TRBV5-1 | CASSRGLGPDTQYF | TGCGCCAGCAGCCGGGGACTAGGTCCCGATACGCAGTATTTT
TRBD1 | - | TRBJ1-1 | TRBV25-1 | CASRATGVSEAFF | TGTGCCAGCAGGGCTACAGGGGTCTCTGAAGCTTTCTTT
TRBD1 | - | TRBJ1-2 | TRBV19 | CASNPTGTYYGYTF | TGTGCCAGTAACCCGACAGGGACGTACTATGGCTACACCTTC
- | - | TRBJ2-6 | TRBV5-4 | CASSLGDSSSGANVLTF | TGTGCCAGCAGCTTGGGGGACTCCAGCTCTGGGGCCAACGTCCTGACTTTC
TRBD2 | - | TRBJ2-3 | TRBV19 | CASRPSITVLGNSGRRGTQYF | TGTGCCAGTAGACCTAGTATCACGGTCTTAGGAAATAGCGGGAGGCGGGGAACGCAGTATTTT
- | - | TRBJ1-1 | TRBV28 | CASSPPPGLLNTEAFF | TGTGCCAGCAGTCCCCCCCCGGGACTGTTGAACACTGAAGCTTTCTTT
- | - | TRBJ2-5 | TRBV6-5 | CASSKDMSGPGTQYF | TGTGCCAGCAGTAAAGACATGAGCGGGCCCGGGACCCAGTACTTC
TRBD1 | once | TRBJ1-2 | TRBV7-8 | CASSPSTGVDYGYTF | TGTGCCAGCAGCCCTTCCACAGGGGTGGACTATGGCTACACCTTC
TRBD1 | - | TRBJ2-7 | TRBV28 | CASRPGTGGYNEQYF | TGTGCCAGCAGACCCGGGACAGGGGGGTATAACGAGCAGTACTTC
TRBD2 | - | TRBJ2-2 | TRBV28 | CASSPVGLAGGLSTGELFF | TGTGCCAGCAGTCCCGTTGGACTAGCGGGAGGGCTGAGCACCGGGGAGCTGTTTTTT
- | - | TRBJ1-1 | TRBV4-1 | CASSQETTGSSRSDEAFF | TGCGCCAGCAGCCAAGAAACCACAGGGTCGAGTCGGTCTGATGAAGCTTTCTTT
TRBD2 | - | TRBJ2-1 | TRBV6-1 | CASSEISGSGSDEQFF | TGTGCCAGCAGTGAAATAAGCGGGAGCGGTAGTGATGAGCAGTTCTTC
TRBD2 | - | TRBJ2-7 | TRBV7-2 | CARGTSGGLYEQYF | TGTGCCAGAGGGACTAGCGGGGGTCTCTACGAGCAGTACTTC
TRBD1 | - | TRBJ2-2 | TRBV5-4 | CASSLGGQKNTGELFF | TGTGCCAGCAGCTTGGGGGGACAGAAAAACACCGGGGAGCTGTTTTTT
- | few | TRBJ1-5 | TRBV19 | CASSIELNQPQHF | TGTGCCAGTAGTATAGAACTCAATCAGCCCCAGCATTTT
TRBD2 | - | TRBJ2-3 | TRBV27 | CASSLGLDADTQYF | TGTGCCAGCAGTTTGGGACTAGATGCAGATACGCAGTATTTT
- | - | TRBJ2-7 | TRBV5-6 | CASSLSWQTYEQYF | TGTGCCAGCAGCTTGTCGTGGCAGACCTACGAGCAGTACTTC
- | - | TRBJ2-2 | TRBV4-1 | CASSQGLGDNTGELFF | TGCGCCAGCAGCCAAGGGCTGGGAGATAACACCGGGGAGCTGTTTTTT
- | - | TRBJ1-4 | TRBV5-1 | CASSFTGYEKLFF | TGCGCCAGCAGCTTCACAGGGTATGAAAAACTGTTTTTT
- | few | TRBJ1-5 | TRBV7-2 | CASSPSGGNQPQHF | TGTGCCAGCAGCCCATCAGGGGGCAATCAGCCCCAGCATTTT
TRBD1 | - | TRBJ2-7 | TRBV6-4 | CASSDSTGTGNFTWRYEQYF | TGTGCCAGCAGTGACTCGACCGGGACAGGAAACTTTACTTGGCGCTACGAGCAGTACTTC
TRBD2 | - | TRBJ2-1 | TRBV2 | CASSEVATSANNEQFF | TGTGCCAGCAGTGAGGTGGCTACTAGCGCCAACAATGAGCAGTTCTTC
- | - | TRBJ2-3 | TRBV25-1 | CASSVTGTDTQYF | TGTGCCAGCAGCGTAACAGGCACAGATACGCAGTATTTT
TRBD2 | - | TRBJ2-3 | TRBV28 | CASRGGVDTQYF | TGTGCCAGCAGGGGAGGGGTAGATACGCAGTATTTT
TRBD1 | - | TRBJ2-7 | TRBV9 | CASSPQQGASSYEQYF | TGTGCCAGCAGCCCTCAACAGGGGGCCTCTTCCTACGAGCAGTACTTC
TRBD1 | - | TRBJ2-7 | TRBV19 | CASSLRGRGPYEQYF | TGTGCCAGTAGTCTCCGAGGCAGGGGGCCCTACGAGCAGTACTTC
- | - | TRBJ2-7 | TRBV7-2 | CASSLGGNSYEQYF | TGTGCCAGCAGCTTAGGCGGAAATTCCTACGAGCAGTACTTC
- | - | TRBJ2-7 | TRBV29-1 | CSVLATGVGPYEQYF | TGCAGCGTTTTAGCTACAGGAGTAGGCCCCTACGAGCAGTACTTC
TRBD1 | - | TRBJ1-2 | TRBV19 | CASRTGGYGYTF | TGTGCCAGTAGAACAGGGGGCTATGGCTACACCTTC
- | - | TRBJ2-2 | TRBV5-1 | CASSLGGVWGELFF | TGCGCCAGCAGCCTCGGAGGGGTATGGGGGGAGCTGTTTTTT
TRBD1 | once | TRBJ1-2 | TRBV10-3 | CAISETGGNYGYTF | TGTGCCATCAGTGAGACAGGGGGGAACTATGGCTACACCTTC
TRBD1 | - | TRBJ1-1 | TRBV6-5 | CASLPGQGWGTEAFF | TGTGCCAGCCTCCCCGGACAGGGATGGGGGACTGAAGCTTTCTTT
- | - | TRBJ1-2 | TRBV6-5 | CASKDRDGYTF | TGTGCCAGCAAAGACAGAGATGGCTACACCTTC
TRBD1 | - | TRBJ2-7 | TRBV2 | CASRGTALSYEQYF | TGTGCCAGCAGGGGGACAGCTCTCTCCTACGAGCAGTACTTC
- | - | TRBJ2-7 | TRBV27 | CASSLRDFPYEQYF | TGTGCCAGCAGTCTCCGGGACTTCCCCTACGAGCAGTACTTC
TRBD2 | - | TRBJ2-1 | TRBV4-1 | CASSQERLAGPEQFF | TGCGCCAGCAGCCAAGAACGACTAGCGGGCCCTGAGCAGTTCTTC
- | few | TRBJ1-1 | TRBV29-1 | CSYLAGRLNTEAFF | TGCAGCTATTTAGCGGGGAGGCTGAACACTGAAGCTTTCTTT
- | - | TRBJ2-7 | TRBV2 | CASSVMRRSYEQYF | TGTGCCAGCAGTGTGATGCGGCGCTCCTACGAGCAGTACTTC
- | - | TRBJ1-3 | TRBV5-1 | CASSLAGGTGNTIYF | TGCGCCAGCAGCTTGGCCGGGGGAACTGGAAACACCATATATTTT
TRBD2 | - | TRBJ2-5 | TRBV28 | CASSLGPGLGIQYF | TGTGCCAGCAGTTTAGGACCGGGACTAGGAATCCAGTACTTC